The entry below gives a single TCR beta chain sequence along with its context. Other DNA sequences in this specimen translate into the identical CDR3. The investigators split CD4+ cells into a CD45RA+ naive subset and a CD45RA-negative memory subset. This record belongs to a study of shared clonotypes between healthy human individuals. The authors distributed each subset's genomic DNA evenly over several immunoSEQ plates. Generated by immunoSEQ multiplex PCR, the TCRdb table keeps only in-frame clones and is missing some. The data hold 2.5 million or so clones, with around nine tenths observed a single time. V dropped 3 bases and J dropped 5 bases, with 10 bases sitting between them. This CDR3 is built from 14 residues. Germline values: CDR1 SGHTA, CDR2 FQGNSA.

The chain recombines TRBV7-2 with TRBJ2-2; possible D gene TRBD2, 6 bases. The receptor was derived from a man aged 18 to 29 in good health. Sample: naive CD4+ T cells sorted from blood. Subset meaning: CD45RA+ positively selected. For the CDR3, the DNA is TGTGCCAGCAGCTTGAGGCGGGGAACCGGGGAGCTGTTTTTT. It encodes CASSLRRGTGELFF.